This T cell receptor (beta chain) was sequenced during a study of high-grade serous ovarian cancer treatment subgroups. Across the whole study: Each sample yielded on average around 7,000 unique TCR beta rearrangements from roughly 15,000 reads.

The V and J ends lost 8 bases and 1 base, in that order; junction bases with no gene match: 0. This CDR3 has 13 residues. The germline gives CDR1 LNHNV, CDR2 YYDKDF (reference sequence). Tumor samples were obtained before definitive surgery or chemotherapy. Libraries were prepared by immunoSEQ multiplex PCR; TCRdb keeps only in-frame clonotypes and omits some of them. The table has tens of thousands of clones, about 86% seen once. Material for sequencing was tumor tissue. The genes are TRBV15 and TRBJ2-2; TRBD1 matches at 8 bases. This clonotype was sampled from a human donor with high-grade serous ovarian cancer. The CDR3 DNA follows: TGTGCCACCGGACAGGGGAACACCGGGGAGCTGTTTTTT. This gives the protein CATGQGNTGELFF. Looking up the rest from reference TRBV15 and TRBJ2-2 gives the full variable domain: DAMVIQNPRYQVTQFGKPVTLSCSQTLNHNVMYWYQQKSSQAPKLLFHYYDKDFNNEADTPDNFQSRRPNTSFCFLDIRSPGLGDTAMYLCATGQGNTGELFFGEGSRLTVL.